This T cell receptor beta chain was sequenced for a study of blood T cell repertoires in COVID-19. The overall study: The study drew acute and convalescent COVID-19 samples from the United States, Italy and Spain. PBMCs, B-cell-depleted T cells, or T cells provided the cDNA or gDNA that made up the material.

Original methodology: It was from reference gene primer amplification that nucleated cell counts were estimated. TCRdb keeps only in-frame clones here, not all; method: immunoSEQ multiplex PCR. V and J calls and clone size are as listed in that table; D and trimming were resolved from the DNA. The profile covers 400,000 to 550,000 clones, with roughly 89% appearing a single time and roughly 4% taken by the ten largest. Trimming took 4 bases from V and 3 from J; bases not matched to a gene: 9. The length of the CDR3 is 15 residues. Germline loops: CDR1 SGHDT, CDR2 YYEEEE. This sequence was found in a woman in her 30s with acute or convalescent COVID-19. This chain uses TRBV5-6 with TRBJ2-7; 8 nucleotides match TRBD2. The specimen sequenced was peripheral blood. The CDR3 reads CASSKIWREDYEQYF. CDR3 DNA sequence: TGTGCCAGCAGCAAAATATGGCGGGAGGACTACGAGCAGTACTTC.